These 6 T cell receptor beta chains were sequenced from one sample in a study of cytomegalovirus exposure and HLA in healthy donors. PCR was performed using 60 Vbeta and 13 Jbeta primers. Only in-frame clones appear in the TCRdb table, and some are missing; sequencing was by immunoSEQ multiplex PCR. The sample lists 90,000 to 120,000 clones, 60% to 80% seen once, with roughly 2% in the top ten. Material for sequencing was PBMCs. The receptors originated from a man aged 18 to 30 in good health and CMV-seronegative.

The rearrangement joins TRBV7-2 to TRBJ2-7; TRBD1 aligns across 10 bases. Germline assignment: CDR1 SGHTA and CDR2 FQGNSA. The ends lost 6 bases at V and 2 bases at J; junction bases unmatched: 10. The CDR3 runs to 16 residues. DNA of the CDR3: TGTGCCAGCAGTCCCCCAACCGGGACAGGGGCCTACGAGCAGTACTTC. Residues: CASSPPTGTGAYEQYF.

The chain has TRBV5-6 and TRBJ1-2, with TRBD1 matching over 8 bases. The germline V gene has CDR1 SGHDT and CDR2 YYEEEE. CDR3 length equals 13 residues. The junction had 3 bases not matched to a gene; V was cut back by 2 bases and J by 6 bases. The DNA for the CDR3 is TGTGCCAGCAGCTTCACAGGGGGGGATGGCTACACCTTC. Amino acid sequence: CASSFTGGDGYTF.

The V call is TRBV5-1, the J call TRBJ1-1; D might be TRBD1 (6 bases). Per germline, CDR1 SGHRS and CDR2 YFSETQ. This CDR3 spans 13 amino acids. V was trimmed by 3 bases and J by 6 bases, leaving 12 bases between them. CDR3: CASSSGGRSEAFF. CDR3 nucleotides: TGCGCCAGCAGCTCTGGGGGCAGGTCTGAAGCTTTCTTT.

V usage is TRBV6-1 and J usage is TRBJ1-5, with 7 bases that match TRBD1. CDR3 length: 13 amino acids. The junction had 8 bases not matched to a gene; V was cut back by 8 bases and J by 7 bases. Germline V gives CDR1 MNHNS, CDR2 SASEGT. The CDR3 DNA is TGTGCCAGCCGACAGGGACATGGCCAGCCCCAGCATTTT. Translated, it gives CASRQGHGQPQHF.

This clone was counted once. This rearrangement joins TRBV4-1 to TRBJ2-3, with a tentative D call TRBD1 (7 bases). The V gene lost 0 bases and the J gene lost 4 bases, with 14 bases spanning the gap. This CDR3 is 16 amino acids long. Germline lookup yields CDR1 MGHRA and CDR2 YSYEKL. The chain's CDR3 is CASSQDGGRGADTQYF. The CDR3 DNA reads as TGCGCCAGCAGCCAAGATGGGGGCAGGGGGGCAGATACGCAGTATTTT.

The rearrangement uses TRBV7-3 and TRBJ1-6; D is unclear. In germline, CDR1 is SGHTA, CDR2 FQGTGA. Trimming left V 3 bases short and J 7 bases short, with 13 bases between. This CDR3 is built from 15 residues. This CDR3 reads CASSLYSGSNSPLHF. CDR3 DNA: TGTGCCAGCAGCTTGTACAGCGGATCGAATTCACCCCTCCACTTT.